This T cell receptor (beta chain) was sequenced in a study of identical twins. Study-wide findings and caveats: Models predicted too little out-of-frame TCR alpha sharing in monozygotic twins.

The germline CDR1 and CDR2 sequences are SGHDT and YYEEEE. The CDR3 has 14 residues. J gave up 3 bases and V 3 bases, and 4 bases lay outside the gene matches. This clonotype showed up many times. Its antigen is unknown. TCRdb re-called the 5' RACE reads with MiXCR, one entry per CDR3 protein. The sample lists 130,000 to 150,000 distinct CDR3 sequences; around 3.4% were seen once. The V and J genes are TRBV5-6 and TRBJ2-3; TRBD2 matches at 7 bases. Specimen: memory T cells sorted from blood. The sequence derives from a man aged 18 to 29 in good health. CDR3 nucleotide sequence: TGTGCCAGCAGCTATCCGGGACTAACAGATACGCAGTATTTT. It encodes CASSYPGLTDTQYF.